This T cell receptor (beta chain) was sequenced for a study of blood T cell repertoires in COVID-19. At the level of the study: Collection of acute and convalescent COVID-19 samples took place in the United States, Italy and Spain. T cells, B-cell-depleted T cells, or PBMCs provided the cDNA or gDNA that served as material.

With 3 bases clipped from V and 4 bases from J, the junction kept 0 bases outside the gene matches. CDR1 is MNHNS, CDR2 SASEGT, per germline. The CDR3 sequence is 13 residues long. Authors' data handling: Quantification of nucleated cells was approximated via reference gene primer amplification. The repertoire was sequenced with immunoSEQ multiplex PCR; TCRdb's copy has only in-frame clones and lacks some. Clonal size and the V and J genes are those of that table, whereas D and trimming came from the DNA. This sample has under 100,000 clones, with around 86% found just once. The chain carries TRBV6-1 and TRBJ1-5; 7 bases are a match to TRBD1. This receptor was taken from a woman aged 70-85 years with acute or convalescent COVID-19. Input material: peripheral blood. CDR3 amino acids: CASSEDRNQPQHF. The DNA for the CDR3 is TGTGCCAGCAGTGAGGACAGGAATCAGCCCCAGCATTTT.